This T cell receptor (beta chain) was obtained from a study of response to subunit inactivated influenza vaccine. Using its own MiXCR run on the RT-PCR reads, TCRdb lists one record per CDR3 protein. The sample includes approximately 160,000 distinct CDR3 sequences, about 10% of them seen just once. This clonotype was seen a few times. Trimming took 5 bases from V and 3 from J, leaving 20 bases between them. There are 16 residues in the CDR3. Germline CDR1 MNHEY, CDR2 SMNVEV (reference sequence). This rearrangement joins TRBV27 to TRBJ2-7; D might be TRBD2 (6 bases). The sample was CD8+ T cells sorted from PBMCs, taken around 25 months after vaccination. The sequence was obtained from a man between 45 and 75 years old who received an inactivated influenza vaccine. CDR3: CASSPLGGGKGYEQYF. Here the CDR3 DNA reads TGTGCCAGCAGTCCGCTGGGCGGAGGGAAAGGCTACGAGCAGTACTTC.